One sample yielded the 31 T cell receptor beta chains listed below, sequenced in a study of T cells in women clearing cervical HPV infection. The protocol was immunoSEQ multiplex PCR, while the TCRdb copy is restricted to in-frame clones and leaves out a portion. Recorded for this sample: roughly 35,000 clones. Sequenced material: blood buffy coat. These receptors all stem from a woman aged 18 to 75 with a cervical HPV16 infection that either progressed to CIN3+ or cleared (not recorded which).

In regard to this clone: The read gets to within 3 residues of the CDR3 end, and the germline J gene fills in the rest. This sequence joins TRBV5-1 and TRBJ1-1, with TRBD1 as a possible D gene (5 bases). Germline CDR1 and CDR2: SGHRS and YFSETQ. Between the trimmed V and J ends, which lost 0 bases and 4 bases, there was a span of 13 bases. This CDR3 spans 15 amino acids. The CDR3 sequence is CASSLVGASVTEAFF. The CDR3 DNA, read in part, is TGCGCCAGCAGCTTGGTTGGGGCTTCTGTCACTGAA.

As to this clone: The CDR3 end is not reached by the read, which stops 3 residues before it; the germline J gene fills it in. V usage is TRBV7-3 and J usage is TRBJ1-1; 8 bases are a match to TRBD1. The CDR3 contains 14 residues. The germline CDR1 and CDR2 sequences are SGHTA and FQGTGA. The V and J ends lost 2 bases and 2 bases, in that order; junction bases with no gene match: 1. CDR3 sequence: CASSLQGANTEAFF. The CDR3 DNA, read in part, is TGTGCCAGCAGCTTACAGGGGGCAAACACTGAA.

On this clone itself: Read sequence stops 3 residues before the CDR3 end, and the germline J gene provides the missing end. The chain combines TRBV20-1 with TRBJ1-5; D call uncertain. CDR1 DFQATT and CDR2 SNEGSKA come from the germline V gene (reference sequence). The CDR3 spans 13 residues. The V end lost 1 base, the J end lost 6 bases, and 10 bases lay between the germline ends. The CDR3 DNA, read in part, is TGCAGTGCTAGAGGGGCAGGCACTCAGCCC. Translation: CSARGAGTQP. The whole CDR3 reads CSARGAGTQPQHF.

Comment on this clone: The observed sequence ends 3 residues before the CDR3 terminus, with the missing tail filled in from the germline J gene. This chain connects TRBV4-2 to TRBJ2-7; 11 bases line up with TRBD1. CDR3 length equals 16 residues. Trimming cost V 3 bases and J 3 bases; bases outside gene matches: 7. CDR1 is LGHNA, CDR2 YNFKEQ, per germline. Incomplete CDR3 DNA: TGTGCCAGCAGCCACATTTCCGGGACAGGGGGCTACGAG. Translated: CASSHISGTGGYE. In full, the CDR3 reads CASSHISGTGGYEQYF.

The DNA read from the CDR3 is TGTGCCAGCAGCTTGTCGTCCCTGAACACTGAA. Translating it yields CASSLSSLNTE. The entire CDR3 protein is CASSLSSLNTEAFF. The chain is built from TRBV5-8 and TRBJ1-1, with D unclear. The CDR3 extends 3 residues past the end of the read, so its final part is completed from the germline J gene. V lost 1 base to trimming and J lost 0 bases, with 7 bases between them. The CDR3 extends over 14 amino acids. Germline CDR1 reads SGHTS; CDR2 reads YDEGEE.

Worth noting for this clone: The read is 3 residues too short to cover the CDR3 end, so that end is filled in from the germline J gene. The V call is TRBV6-2 or TRBV6-3, the J call TRBJ2-3; 8 bases align to TRBD1. The CDR3 runs to 17 residues. V lost 2 bases to trimming and J lost 3 bases; unmatched junction nucleotides: 10. Germline CDR1 MNHEY, CDR2 SVGEGT. The covered CDR3 bases are TGTGCCAGCAGTTACGTACCGAACAGGGGGTTAACAGATACG. It encodes CASSYVPNRGLTDT. The full CDR3 protein is CASSYVPNRGLTDTQYF.

About this clone: Read sequence stops 3 residues before the CDR3 end, and the germline J gene provides the missing end. The chain recombines TRBV4-1 with TRBJ2-6; possible D gene TRBD1, 6 bases. Deletions cut 5 bases from V and 0 bases from J, with 14 bases between. CDR1 and CDR2 from the germline V gene are MGHRA and YSYEKL. This CDR3 is built from 17 residues. The CDR3 DNA, read in part, is TGCGCCAGCAGCTTAGGACAGCTTTACTCTGGGGCCAACGTC. Protein sequence: CASSLGQLYSGANV. The full CDR3 sequence reads CASSLGQLYSGANVLTF.

CDR3 DNA, as far as it was read: TGTGCTAGTGAACTTCGACAGGCGACGAAAAGCTCCTACGAG. Protein: CASELRQATKSSYE. The entire CDR3 protein is CASELRQATKSSYEQYF. The rearrangement links TRBV12-5 to TRBJ2-7; perhaps TRBD1 as D (6 bases). Read data end 3 residues before the CDR3 end; the end is taken from the germline J gene. Trimming left V 7 bases short and J 0 bases short, with 22 bases between. The CDR3 is 17 amino acids. Germline V CDR1 and CDR2: LGHNT, FRNRAP.

Incomplete CDR3 DNA: TGTGCCAGCAGCGTAGATAGCGGATATGGC. Translation: CASSVDSGYG. The CDR3 as a whole reads CASSVDSGYGYTF. The chain recombines TRBV9 with TRBJ1-2; D unresolved. The read finishes 3 residues shy of the CDR3 end, and the germline J gene is used to complete it. Trimming removed 0 bases at V and 5 bases at J, with 8 bases between. Germline CDR1 is SGDLS and CDR2 is YYNGEE. The CDR3 consists of 13 residues.

A word on this clone: The read ends 3 residues early relative to the CDR3; the germline J gene fills the gap. The chain carries TRBV2 and TRBJ2-7; a possible D gene is TRBD2 (6 bases). The germline V gene has CDR1 SNHLY and CDR2 FYNNEI. Trimming shortened V by 8 bases and J by 2 bases, and 13 bases separated the two germline ends. The CDR3 totals 13 residues. This CDR3 reads CASSRTTTYEQYF. Incomplete CDR3 DNA: TGTGCCAGCTCTAGGACTACTACCTACGAG.

Of note for this clone: The CDR3 is cut off 3 residues early in the read; its end comes from the germline J gene. This chain links TRBV10-3 with TRBJ1-5, with 8 bases aligning to TRBD1. CDR3 size: 15 residues. The germline gives CDR1 ENHRY, CDR2 SYGVKD. The junction had 3 bases not matched to a gene; V was cut back by 3 bases and J by 2 bases. The sequenced CDR3 bases are TGTGCCATCAGTGATGGACAGGGTGGCAATCAGCCC. Residues: CAISDGQGGNQP. The entire CDR3 reads CAISDGQGGNQPQHF.

With regard to this clone: The sequenced fragment ends 3 residues before the CDR3 boundary, so the rest is inferred from the germline J gene. The chain is built from TRBV9 and TRBJ2-1; 8 nucleotides match TRBD1. The germline gives CDR1 SGDLS, CDR2 YYNGEE. With V trimmed by 5 bases and J by 0 bases, 7 bases remained unmatched. The CDR3 loop spans 16 amino acids. The chain's CDR3 is CASSSTGTGSYNEQFF. Incomplete CDR3 DNA: TGTGCCAGCAGTTCGACCGGGACAGGCTCCTACAATGAG.

Note on this clone: The read halts 3 residues ahead of the CDR3 end, with the missing end drawn from the germline J gene. The chain has TRBV12-3 or TRBV12-4 and TRBJ2-2; D remains unclear. V dropped 0 bases and J dropped 5 bases, with 10 bases sitting between them. CDR3 length: 15 residues. This chain's CDR3 is CASSLASTETGELFF. Incomplete CDR3 DNA: TGTGCCAGCAGTTTAGCCTCTACAGAGACCGGGGAG.

Remarks on this clone: From the germline J gene comes the end of the CDR3, since the read stops 3 residues before it. The chain employs TRBV20-1 and TRBJ2-2; 12 bases fit TRBD2. V trimming: 6 bases; J trimming: 5 bases; junction bases outside the gene matches: 7. CDR1 and CDR2 from the germline V gene are DFQATT and SNEGSKA (reference sequence). CDR3 size: 15 residues. This CDR3 is CSAPPGTSGTGELFF. The sequenced part of the CDR3 DNA is TGCAGTGCCCCCCCCGGGACTAGCGGGACCGGGGAG.

As for this clone: The observed sequence ends 3 residues before the CDR3 terminus, with the missing tail filled in from the germline J gene. The chain uses TRBV5-1 and TRBJ1-6; 7 nucleotides agree with TRBD1. Germline V gene sequence: CDR1 SGHRS, CDR2 YFSETQ. The V and J ends lost 5 bases and 6 bases, in that order; junction bases with no gene match: 5. The CDR3 totals 14 residues. The chain's CDR3 is CASRTGFSNSPLHF. The CDR3 bases that were read are TGCGCCAGCAGGACAGGGTTTAGTAATTCACCC.

As for this clone: The read is 3 residues too short to cover the CDR3 end, so that end is filled in from the germline J gene. The genes are TRBV19 and TRBJ2-1; TRBD2 agrees at 10 bases. The germline V gene has CDR1 LNHDA and CDR2 SQIVND (reference sequence). The CDR3 is 15 residues long. The J segment lost 7 bases and the V segment lost 5 bases, leaving 8 bases of the junction unmatched. The covered CDR3 bases are TGTGCCAGTAGTCAGACTAGCGGGTATGTGAATGAG. Translated, it gives CASSQTSGYVNE. The full CDR3 protein is CASSQTSGYVNEQFF.

Note on this clone: The read finishes 3 residues shy of the CDR3 end, and the germline J gene is used to complete it. The chain employs TRBV7-3 and TRBJ2-3, with 8 bases identical to TRBD2. CDR3 length: 15 amino acids. Germline V gives CDR1 SGHTA, CDR2 FQGTGA. J lost 1 base, V lost 5 bases, and 5 bases had no gene match. The CDR3 sequence is CASSTQAGGTDTQYF. CDR3 bases read: TGTGCCAGCAGCACCCAAGCGGGGGGCACAGATACG. The full variable domain, in which reference TRBV7-3 and TRBJ2-3 provide the parts outside the CDR3, is GAGVSQTPSNKVTEKGKYVELRCDPISGHTALYWYRQSLGQGPEFLIYFQGTGAADDSGLPNDRFFAVRPEGSVSTLKIQRTERGDSAVYLCASSTQAGGTDTQYFGPGTRLTVL.

As concerns this clone: The read halts 3 residues ahead of the CDR3 end, with the missing end drawn from the germline J gene. The chain is built from TRBV4-2 and TRBJ1-2; TRBD1 aligns across 8 bases. Germline loops: CDR1 LGHNA, CDR2 YNFKEQ. The CDR3 covers 11 residues. J gave up 4 bases and V 8 bases, and 0 bases lay outside the gene matches. The CDR3 DNA, read in part, is TGTGCCAGCGGACAGGGCTATGGC. It codes for CASGQGYG. The entire CDR3 protein is CASGQGYGYTF.

With respect to this clone: The CDR3 is cut off 3 residues early in the read; its end comes from the germline J gene. The chain combines TRBV10-3 with TRBJ2-3; 7 bases agree with TRBD1. The CDR3 totals 13 residues. Germline-derived CDR1 and CDR2 are ENHRY and SYGVKD. The CDR3 loop is CAISESEQGTQYF. CDR3 DNA, as far as it was read: TGTGCCATCAGTGAGTCTGAACAGGGGACG.

Comments on this clone: The read ends 3 residues before the CDR3 terminus; that terminus is restored from the germline J gene. V usage is TRBV12-3 or TRBV12-4 and J usage is TRBJ2-1; D not resolved. The V and J ends lost 1 base and 0 bases respectively, with 10 bases between them. CDR3 length equals 16 residues. The CDR3 here is CASSLGSVSSYNEQFF. CDR3 DNA (partial): TGTGCCAGCAGTTTAGGTAGTGTAAGCTCCTACAATGAG.

About this clone itself: Read coverage stops 3 residues before the CDR3 terminus; the germline J gene supplies the remainder. This chain joins TRBV20-1 and TRBJ1-5; no clear D. Germline CDR1 is DFQATT and CDR2 is SNEGSKA (reference sequence). Trimming removed 6 bases at V and 4 bases at J, with 10 bases between. The length of the CDR3 is 12 residues. The CDR3 here is CSAQLRNQPQHF. The part of the CDR3 DNA that was read is TGCAGTGCCCAACTTCGGAATCAGCCC.

A note on this clone: The CDR3 goes on 3 residues after the read ends, and that part is filled in from the germline J gene. The V gene is TRBV12-3 or TRBV12-4, the J gene TRBJ1-3, with D possibly TRBD1 on 6 matching bases. V lost 6 bases to trimming and J lost 6 bases, with 15 bases between them. CDR3 size: 14 residues. The sequenced CDR3 bases are TGTGCCAGCAGGGGTGGGGGCAGGGCAAACACC. It is translated as CASRGGGRANT. The full CDR3 protein is CASRGGGRANTIYF.

Comment on this clone: The read stops 3 residues short of the end of the CDR3; the missing end is completed from the germline J gene. The V call is TRBV7-6, the J call TRBJ2-7; D is perhaps TRBD1 (6 bases). Germline V lookup: CDR1 SGHVS, CDR2 FNYEAQ. Trimming removed 5 bases at V and 2 bases at J, with 19 bases between. This CDR3 is built from 16 residues. The CDR3 loop reads CASSPTSGEYPYEQYF. The CDR3 bases that were read are TGTGCCAGCAGCCCTACCTCAGGGGAATATCCCTACGAG. Drawing the rest from reference TRBV7-6 and TRBJ2-7, the complete variable domain is GAGVSQSPRYKVTKRGQDVALRCDPISGHVSLYWYRQALGQGPEFLTYFNYEAQQDKSGLPNDRFSAERPEGSISTLTIQRTEQRDSAMYRCASSPTSGEYPYEQYFGPGTRLTVT.

A remark on this clone: The read falls 3 residues short of the CDR3 end, and the missing part is taken from the germline J gene. The chain links TRBV4-1 to TRBJ2-3; 7 positions agree with TRBD2. Trimming cost V 2 bases and J 4 bases; bases outside gene matches: 9. Per the germline V gene, CDR1 is MGHRA and CDR2 is YSYEKL. There are 16 residues in the CDR3. This chain's CDR3 is CASSQPERGRSDTQYF. CDR3 DNA, as far as it was read: TGCGCCAGCAGCCAACCCGAGCGGGGCCGTTCAGATACG.

About this clone itself: The read ends 3 residues shy of where the CDR3 ends; the end is completed using the germline J gene. The J gene is TRBJ1-2, the V gene TRBV10-1; TRBD1 is a possible D gene (5 bases). CDR3 length equals 11 residues. Germline-derived CDR1 and CDR2 are WNHNN and SYGVQD (reference sequence). Partial CDR3 DNA: TGCGCCAGCAGTGACAGGGTCGGC. It codes for CASSDRVG. The complete CDR3 protein is CASSDRVGYTF.

CDR3 in amino acids: CASIIGQGASNEQYF. Incomplete CDR3 DNA: TGTGCCAGCATAATAGGACAGGGGGCATCTAACGAG. This chain connects TRBV11-2 to TRBJ2-7; 11 bases fit TRBD1. The CDR3 extends 3 residues past the end of the read, so its final part is completed from the germline J gene. V lost 7 bases to trimming and J lost 5 bases; unmatched junction nucleotides: 10. Germline CDR1 reads SGHAT; CDR2 reads FQNNGV. This CDR3 spans 15 amino acids.

Note on this clone: Coverage ceases 3 residues before the CDR3 finishes, and the germline J gene fills in the end. The chain recombines TRBV5-6 with TRBJ2-5, with 7 bases fitting TRBD2. Unmatched junction bases numbered 10, after V lost 4 bases and J lost 4 bases. Germline CDR1 SGHDT, CDR2 YYEEEE. This CDR3 contains 15 residues. The CDR3 sequence: CASSRGDYQRETQYF. The sequenced CDR3 bases are TGTGCCAGCAGCCGGGGGGACTACCAAAGAGAGACC.

Comment on this clone: The sequenced fragment ends 3 residues before the CDR3 boundary, so the rest is inferred from the germline J gene. The sample holds other DNA sequences that translate to the same CDR3. The chain links TRBV18 to TRBJ2-1; no definite D call. Germline V gene sequence: CDR1 KGHSH, CDR2 LQKENI. This CDR3 is 16 amino acids long. With 6 bases removed from V and 0 bases from J, the gap between germline ends came to 15 bases. The DNA read from the CDR3 is TGTGCCAGCTCCCCCCCCGACAAGAGCTCCTACAATGAG. Residues: CASSPPDKSSYNE. The full CDR3 is CASSPPDKSSYNEQFF.

As regards this clone: The read stops 3 residues short of the end of the CDR3; the missing end is completed from the germline J gene. V is TRBV11-2 and J is TRBJ1-1; D uncertain. Trimming cost V 1 base and J 7 bases, with 10 bases left between them. The CDR3 is made up of 13 amino acids. Germline CDR1 reads SGHAT; CDR2 reads FQNNGV. The chain's CDR3 is CASSLGVQIEAFF. CDR3 bases read: TGTGCCAGCAGCTTAGGGGTACAGATTGAA.

Points on this clone: Read sequence stops 3 residues before the CDR3 end, and the germline J gene provides the missing end. The rearrangement joins TRBV18 to TRBJ1-2, with D perhaps TRBD1 (5 bases). The CDR3 is 13 residues long. The germline V and J ends were trimmed by 4 bases and 7 bases, with 13 bases remaining between them. Germline lookup yields CDR1 KGHSH and CDR2 LQKENI. The covered CDR3 bases are TGTGCCAGCTCACTACGGGAGGGGCCTGGC. Amino acids: CASSLREGPG. The whole CDR3 protein reads CASSLREGPGYTF.

Notes on this clone: The CDR3 goes on 3 residues after the read ends, and that part is filled in from the germline J gene. The chain uses TRBV6-1 and TRBJ2-7; maybe TRBD2 (5 bases). The CDR3 covers 14 residues. Germline loops: CDR1 MNHNS, CDR2 SASEGT. The V gene lost 2 bases and the J gene lost 1 base, with 9 bases spanning the gap. CDR3 DNA (partial): TGTGCCAGCAGTGAACGGGGAGAATCCTACGAG. Protein sequence: CASSERGESYE. From start to end, the CDR3 is CASSERGESYEQYF.